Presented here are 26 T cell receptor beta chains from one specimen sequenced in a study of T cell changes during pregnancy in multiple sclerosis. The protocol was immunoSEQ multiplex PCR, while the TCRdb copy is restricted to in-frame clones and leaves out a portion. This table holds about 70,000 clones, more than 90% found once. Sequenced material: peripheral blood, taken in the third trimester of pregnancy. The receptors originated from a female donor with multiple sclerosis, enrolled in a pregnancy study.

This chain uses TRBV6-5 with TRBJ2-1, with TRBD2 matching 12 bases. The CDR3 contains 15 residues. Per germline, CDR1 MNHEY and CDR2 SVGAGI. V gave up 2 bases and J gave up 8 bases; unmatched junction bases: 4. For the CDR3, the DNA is TGTGCCAGCAGTTACCGGACTAGCGGGACCTATGAGCAGTTCTTC. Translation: CASSYRTSGTYEQFF.

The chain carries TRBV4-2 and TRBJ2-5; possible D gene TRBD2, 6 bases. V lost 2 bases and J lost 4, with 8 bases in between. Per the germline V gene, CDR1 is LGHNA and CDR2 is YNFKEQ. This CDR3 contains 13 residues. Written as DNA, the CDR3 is TGTGCCAGCAGCCAACTGGGGGGAGAGACCCAGTACTTC. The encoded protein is CASSQLGGETQYF.

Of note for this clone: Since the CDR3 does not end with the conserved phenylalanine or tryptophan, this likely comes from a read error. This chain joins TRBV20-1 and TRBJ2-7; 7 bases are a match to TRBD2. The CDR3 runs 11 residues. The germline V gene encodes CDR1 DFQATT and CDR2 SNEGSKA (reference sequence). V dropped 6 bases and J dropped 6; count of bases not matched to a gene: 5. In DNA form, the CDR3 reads TGCAGTGCGACGGGGGGAGGCGAGCAGTACCTC. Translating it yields CSATGGGEQYL.

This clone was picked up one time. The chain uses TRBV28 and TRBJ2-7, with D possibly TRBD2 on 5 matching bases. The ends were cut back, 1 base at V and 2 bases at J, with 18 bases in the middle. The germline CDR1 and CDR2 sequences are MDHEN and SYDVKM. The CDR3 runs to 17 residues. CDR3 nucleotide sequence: TGTGCCAGCAGTTTATTCGGAGGTACAGCGCTAGCCTACGAGCAGTACTTC. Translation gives CASSLFGGTALAYEQYF.

CDR3: CASSEEGQKDFYEQYF. For the CDR3, the DNA is TGTGCCAGCAGTGAAGAAGGGCAGAAGGACTTTTACGAGCAGTACTTC. This chain links TRBV6-1 with TRBJ2-7, with D tentatively TRBD2 (5 bases). CDR3 length: 16 amino acids. Trimming cost V 1 base and J 4 bases, with 17 bases left between them. Germline values: CDR1 MNHNS, CDR2 SASEGT.

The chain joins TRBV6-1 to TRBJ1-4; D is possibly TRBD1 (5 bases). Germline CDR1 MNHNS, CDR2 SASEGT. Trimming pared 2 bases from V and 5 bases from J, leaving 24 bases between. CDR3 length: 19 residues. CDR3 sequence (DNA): TGTGCCAGCAGTGAAAGTCCTCCAGGGTCGGCGGGGGGAAATGAAAAACTGTTTTTT. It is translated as CASSESPPGSAGGNEKLFF.

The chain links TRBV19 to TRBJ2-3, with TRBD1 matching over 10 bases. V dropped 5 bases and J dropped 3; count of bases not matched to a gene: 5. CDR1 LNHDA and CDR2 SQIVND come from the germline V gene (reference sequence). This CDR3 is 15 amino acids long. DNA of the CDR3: TGTGCCAGTAGTGATCCGGGACAGGGGACAGATACGCAGTATTTT. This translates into CASSDPGQGTDTQYF.

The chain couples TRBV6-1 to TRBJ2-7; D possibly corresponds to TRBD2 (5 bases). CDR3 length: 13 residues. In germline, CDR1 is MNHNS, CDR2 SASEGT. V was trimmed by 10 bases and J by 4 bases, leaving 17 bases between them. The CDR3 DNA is TGTGCCAACAGCGCTAGGAGAGGGTACGAGCAGTACTTC. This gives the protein CANSARRGYEQYF.

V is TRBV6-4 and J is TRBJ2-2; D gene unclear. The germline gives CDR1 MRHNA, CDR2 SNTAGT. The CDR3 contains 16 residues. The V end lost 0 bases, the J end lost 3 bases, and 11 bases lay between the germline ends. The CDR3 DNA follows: TGTGCCAGCAGTGACTCAGGCGGAAGACACACCGGGGAGCTGTTTTTT. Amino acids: CASSDSGGRHTGELFF.

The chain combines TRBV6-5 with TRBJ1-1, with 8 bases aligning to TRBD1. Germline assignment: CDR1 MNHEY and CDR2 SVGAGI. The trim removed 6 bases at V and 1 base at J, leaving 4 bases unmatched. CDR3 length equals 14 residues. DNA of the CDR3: TGTGCCAGCAGACAGGGGGGGAAGAACACTGAAGCTTTCTTT. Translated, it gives CASRQGGKNTEAFF.

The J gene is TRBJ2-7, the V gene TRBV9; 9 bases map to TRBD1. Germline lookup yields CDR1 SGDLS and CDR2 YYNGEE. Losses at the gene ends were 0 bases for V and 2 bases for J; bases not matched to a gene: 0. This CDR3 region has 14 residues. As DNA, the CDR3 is TGTGCCAGCAGCGTAGACAGGGGGCCCTACGAGCAGTACTTC. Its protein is CASSVDRGPYEQYF.

CDR3 loop: CALDSSGANVLTF. CDR3 in DNA: TGTGCCCTGGACAGCTCTGGGGCCAACGTCCTGACTTTC. The chain couples TRBV30 to TRBJ2-6; D may be TRBD1 (6 bases). The CDR3 sequence is 13 residues long. Germline V lookup: CDR1 GTSNPN, CDR2 SVGIG (reference sequence). V lost 8 bases, J lost 0 bases, and 8 bases lay in between. Complete variable domain (other parts from reference TRBV30 and TRBJ2-6): SQTIHQWPATLVQPVGSPLSLECTVEGTSNPNLYWYRQAAGRGLQLLFYSVGIGQISSEVPQNLSASRPQDRQFILSSKKLLLSDSGFYLCALDSSGANVLTFGAGSRLTVL.

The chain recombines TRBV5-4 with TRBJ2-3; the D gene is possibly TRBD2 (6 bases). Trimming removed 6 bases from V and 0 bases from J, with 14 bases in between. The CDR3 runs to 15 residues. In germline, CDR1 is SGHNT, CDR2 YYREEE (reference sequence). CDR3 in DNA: TGTGCCAGCACCGAAGCGCGGGACAGCACAGATACGCAGTATTTT. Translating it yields CASTEARDSTDTQYF.

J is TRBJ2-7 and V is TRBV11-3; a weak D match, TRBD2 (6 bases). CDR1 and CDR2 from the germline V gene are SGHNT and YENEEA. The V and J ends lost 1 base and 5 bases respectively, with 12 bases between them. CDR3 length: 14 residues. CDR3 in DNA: TGTGCCAGCAGCTTAGGCTCATCTAGCGACGAGCAGTACTTC. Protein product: CASSLGSSSDEQYF.

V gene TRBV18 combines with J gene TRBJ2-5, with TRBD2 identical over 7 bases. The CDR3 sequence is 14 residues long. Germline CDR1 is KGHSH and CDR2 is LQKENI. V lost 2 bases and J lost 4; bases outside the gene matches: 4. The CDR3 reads CASSPRRGIETQYF. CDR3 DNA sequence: TGTGCCAGCTCACCAAGGCGGGGGATAGAGACCCAGTACTTC.

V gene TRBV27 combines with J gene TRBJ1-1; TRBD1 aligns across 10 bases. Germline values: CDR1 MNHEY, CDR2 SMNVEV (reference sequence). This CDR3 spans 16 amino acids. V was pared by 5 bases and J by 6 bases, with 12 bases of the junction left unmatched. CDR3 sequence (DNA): TGTGCCAGCAGTCCAAAAGCCCGGGACAGGGGATCTGAAGCTTTCTTT. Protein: CASSPKARDRGSEAFF.

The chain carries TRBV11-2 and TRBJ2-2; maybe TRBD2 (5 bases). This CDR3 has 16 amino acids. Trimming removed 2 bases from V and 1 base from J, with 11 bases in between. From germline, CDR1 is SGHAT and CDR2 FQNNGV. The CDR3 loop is CASSLYRTENTGELFF. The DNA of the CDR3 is TGTGCCAGCAGCTTATATCGGACTGAGAACACCGGGGAGCTGTTTTTT.

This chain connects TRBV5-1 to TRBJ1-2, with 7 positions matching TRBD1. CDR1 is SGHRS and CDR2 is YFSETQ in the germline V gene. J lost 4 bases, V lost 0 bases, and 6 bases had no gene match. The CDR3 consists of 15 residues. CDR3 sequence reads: CASSLGQGFLYGYTF. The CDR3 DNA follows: TGCGCCAGCAGCTTGGGACAGGGTTTTCTCTATGGCTACACCTTC.

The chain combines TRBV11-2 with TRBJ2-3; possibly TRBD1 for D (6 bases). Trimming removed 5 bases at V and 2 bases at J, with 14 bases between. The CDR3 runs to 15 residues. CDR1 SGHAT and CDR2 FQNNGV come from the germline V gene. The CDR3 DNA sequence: TGTGCCAGCAGCGCCGACAGGAGACTCACAGATACGCAGTATTTT. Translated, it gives CASSADRRLTDTQYF.

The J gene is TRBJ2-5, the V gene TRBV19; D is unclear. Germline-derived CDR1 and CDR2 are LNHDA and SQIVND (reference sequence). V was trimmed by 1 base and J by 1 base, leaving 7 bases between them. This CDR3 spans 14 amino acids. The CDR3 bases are TGTGCCAGTAGTATAGGGTTGCGCCAAGAGACCCAGTACTTC. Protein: CASSIGLRQETQYF.

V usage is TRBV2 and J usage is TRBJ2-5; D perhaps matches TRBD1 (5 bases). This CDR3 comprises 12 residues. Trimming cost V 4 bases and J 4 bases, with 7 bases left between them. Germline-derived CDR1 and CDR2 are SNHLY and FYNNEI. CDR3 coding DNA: TGTGCCAGCAGTGTCCAGGGAGAGACCCAGTACTTC. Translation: CASSVQGETQYF.

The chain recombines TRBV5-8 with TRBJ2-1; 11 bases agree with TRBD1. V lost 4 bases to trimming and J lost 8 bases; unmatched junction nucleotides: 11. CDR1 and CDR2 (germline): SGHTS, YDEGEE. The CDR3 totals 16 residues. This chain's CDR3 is CASSLWTGGFSYEQFF. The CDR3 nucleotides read TGTGCCAGCAGCCTCTGGACAGGGGGCTTTTCCTATGAGCAGTTCTTC.

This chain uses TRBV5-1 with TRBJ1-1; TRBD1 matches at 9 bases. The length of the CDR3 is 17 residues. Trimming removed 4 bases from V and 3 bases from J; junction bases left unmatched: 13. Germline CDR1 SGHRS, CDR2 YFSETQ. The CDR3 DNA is TGCGCCAGCAGCATGAATCCGGGACAGGGAATGGACACTGAAGCTTTCTTT. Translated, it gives CASSMNPGQGMDTEAFF.

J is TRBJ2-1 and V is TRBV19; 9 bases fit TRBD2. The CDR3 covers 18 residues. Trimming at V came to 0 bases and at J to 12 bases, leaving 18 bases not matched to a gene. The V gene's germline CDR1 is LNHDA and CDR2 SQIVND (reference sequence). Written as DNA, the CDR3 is TGTGCCAGTAGTATAGAGGACGGTAGCGGGAGCTCCCGGGTAAGGCAGTTCTTC. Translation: CASSIEDGSGSSRVRQFF.

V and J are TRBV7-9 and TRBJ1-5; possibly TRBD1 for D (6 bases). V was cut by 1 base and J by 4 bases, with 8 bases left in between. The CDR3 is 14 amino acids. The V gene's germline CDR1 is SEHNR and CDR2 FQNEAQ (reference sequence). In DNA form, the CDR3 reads TGTGCCAGCAGCTTAGACAGGGATAATCAGCCCCAGCATTTT. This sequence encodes CASSLDRDNQPQHF.

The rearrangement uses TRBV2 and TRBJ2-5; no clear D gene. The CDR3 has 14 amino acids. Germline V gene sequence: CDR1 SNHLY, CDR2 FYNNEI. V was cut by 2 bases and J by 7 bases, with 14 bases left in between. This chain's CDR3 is CASSELDTLGTQYF. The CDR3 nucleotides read TGTGCCAGCAGTGAACTCGACACTTTGGGGACCCAGTACTTC.